The text below deals with one T cell receptor beta chain. Per the original data handling: By means of reference gene primer amplification, nucleated cell counts were estimated. Measured with immunoSEQ multiplex PCR; TCRdb has only the in-frame clones, and not every one. Clone size and the V and J calls come from that table; the DNA yielded D and trimming. The sample carries some 72,000 clones, roughly 89% recorded once. This sample is drawn from a study of blood T cell repertoires in COVID-19. Study in general: The United States, Italy and Spain supplied acute and convalescent COVID-19 samples. Sample material is recorded as cDNA or gDNA derived from T cells, B-cell-depleted T cells, or PBMCs.

Sequenced material: peripheral blood. This receptor was obtained from a man in his fifties or sixties with acute or convalescent COVID-19.

The CDR3 DNA reads as TGCGCCAGCAGCTTGGAGGCAGGGGGCATCGTAACCAAAAACATTCAGTACTTC. Protein: CASSLEAGGIVTKNIQYF. This rearrangement joins TRBV5-1 to TRBJ2-4; 8 nucleotides agree with TRBD1. The CDR3 runs to 18 residues. The germline V gene encodes CDR1 SGHRS and CDR2 YFSETQ. The J segment lost 2 bases and the V segment lost 0 bases, leaving 10 bases of the junction unmatched.